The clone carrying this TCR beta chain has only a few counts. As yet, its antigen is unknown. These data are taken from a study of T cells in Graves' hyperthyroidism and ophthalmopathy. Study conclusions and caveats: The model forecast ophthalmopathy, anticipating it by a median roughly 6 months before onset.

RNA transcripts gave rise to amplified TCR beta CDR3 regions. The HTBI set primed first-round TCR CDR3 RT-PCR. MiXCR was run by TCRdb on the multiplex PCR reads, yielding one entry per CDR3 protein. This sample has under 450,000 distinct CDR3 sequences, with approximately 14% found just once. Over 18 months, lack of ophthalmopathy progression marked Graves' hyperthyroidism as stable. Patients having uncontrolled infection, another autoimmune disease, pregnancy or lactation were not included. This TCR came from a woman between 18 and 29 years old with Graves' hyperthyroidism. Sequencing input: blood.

The CDR3 DNA reads TGTGCCAGCAGCTCTCGTCCGGGGGAGAGCACCTTC. Its translation is CASSSRPGESTF. The chain combines TRBV11-2 with TRBJ1-2, with D possibly being TRBD1 (5 bases). The CDR3 runs to 12 residues. Between the trimmed V and J ends, which lost 4 bases and 13 bases, there was a span of 16 bases. Germline-derived CDR1 and CDR2 are SGHAT and FQNNGV.